Here is one T cell receptor (beta chain) with its context. Which antigen it targets is not known. No much larger clone is present one base from it, and per-base qualities are unavailable. This record comes from a study of blood T cell repertoires in COVID-19 (dated by TCRdb to about 2020). Background for the entire study: Collaborator samples came from the United States, Italy and Spain and covered acute and convalescent phases of COVID-19. The material from the prospective study consisted of cDNA or gDNA derived from T cells, B-cell-depleted T cells, or PBMCs. Deeply sampled blood TCRbeta repertoires from subjects exposed to, actively infected with, or recovered from COVID-19 were included in the dataset. The repertoires were made available in a free public database intended to serve as a resource for research on the immune response to SARS-CoV-2. The samples were drawn from the first 160 participants of the ongoing ImmuneRACE study and from 950 to 1,500 subjects provided by 6 global collaborators. The sample metadata nearly always contained a de-identified subject ID, COVID-19 status, age in years and sex. Where HLA class I and class II types were available, the types were taken from metadata supplied by the sample provider, not from assay-based typing. The research as a whole found: How much clinical and demographic metadata was included differed by source and by participant, and the metadata was provided uncurated.

CDR1 and CDR2 were assigned from the germline V gene as SGHDT and YYEEEE. Including cysteine and phenylalanine, the CDR3 has 13 amino acids. The only DNA kept is the CDR3, 39 bases in frame from the first base. The germline V and J ends show losses of 5 bases and 4 bases respectively, and no gene match explains 4 bases of the junction. At one collaborating source in Seattle, patients were enrolled during active infection and were followed longitudinally through the course of disease. Each collaborating institution followed its own protocols to collect whole blood in K2EDTA tubes. Collaborator samples were shipped for TCRbeta analysis as frozen whole blood, isolated PBMCs, or DNA extracted from either sample type. The immunoSEQ Assay, a bias-controlled multiplex PCR, was used to amplify TCRbeta CDR3 regions from genomic DNA. As for the original processing: The number of nucleated cells in each sample was estimated by amplification of reference gene primers within the assay. Sequence reads were collapsed and filtered to measure the absolute abundance of every unique TCRbeta CDR3 rearrangement. For each sample, productive Simpson clonality was calculated as the square root of Simpson's diversity index across productive rearrangements. Held by TCRdb, this immuneACCESS table contains in-frame sequences only and omits some clones. Under half of the omission traces to an unresolved V gene where checked; the cause of the rest is unknown. V, J and clone size were drawn from that table, and D and trimming were deduced from the DNA. Within this sample are 85,000 to 100,000 clones, with around 88% of them counted one time only. Around 2% of the sample is taken by the ten largest.

Here the chain combines TRBV5-6 and TRBJ1-2; 8 central nucleotides agree with TRBD1. Sequenced material: peripheral blood. The TCR comes from a man aged 50 or older with COVID-19, enrolled during active disease. The CDR3 reads as follows: CASRFDRGYGYTF. The DNA is as follows: TGTGCCAGCAGATTCGACAGGGGCTATGGCTACACCTTC.